These 2 T cell receptor beta chains share one sample of origin, sequenced in a study of neurological immune-mediated disorders. TCRdb fed the 5' RACE reads into MiXCR, producing one record per CDR3 protein. This sample yields 84,000 or so distinct CDR3 sequences, of which about 4.3% are seen a single time; 5% to 6% belongs to the top ten. Sample time point: longitudinal time-point 3. The sample was PBMCs. All receptors derive from a woman aged 55-70 years with multiple sclerosis.

This clonotype has at least ten counts. V gene TRBV4-1 combines with J gene TRBJ2-3; 8 nucleotides match TRBD2. V lost 1 base and J lost 3; bases outside the gene matches: 6. CDR3 length: 16 amino acids. Germline-derived CDR1 and CDR2 are MGHRA and YSYEKL. Here the CDR3 reads CASSQVTGGLTDTQYF. DNA for the CDR3: TGCGCCAGCAGCCAAGTAACGGGGGGGCTTACAGATACGCAGTATTTT.

This clonotype was detected many times. The CDR3 spells CASSEAWNEKLFF. The DNA of the CDR3 is TGTGCCAGCAGTGAAGCATGGAATGAAAAACTGTTTTTT. V and J are TRBV2 and TRBJ1-4; D unclear. The CDR3 has 13 residues. The germline V gene has CDR1 SNHLY and CDR2 FYNNEI. Trimming took 0 bases from V and 5 from J, leaving 4 bases between them. The whole variable domain, filled in from reference TRBV2 and TRBJ1-4, reads EPEVTQTPSHQVTQMGQEVILRCVPISNHLYFYWYRQILGQKVEFLVSFYNNEISEKSEIFDDQFSVERPDGSNFTLKIRSTKLEDSAMYFCASSEAWNEKLFFGSGTQLSVL.